Below are 30 T cell receptor beta chains sequenced from a single sample in a study of shared clonotypes between healthy human individuals. Some clones are missing from TCRdb's copy, which holds only in-frame ones; the method was immunoSEQ multiplex PCR. The sample contains around 1,900,000 clones, around 93% of which appear only once. CD45RO-negative cells were positively selected for CCR7, leaving out terminally differentiated effector memory CD45RA+ cells. Material for sequencing was naive CD8+ T cells from PBMCs. These receptor sequences come from a man between 18 and 35 years old in good health. Some clones in this sample may be carry-over from other donors' samples.

The chain links TRBV5-6 to TRBJ2-4; the match to TRBD1 covers 8 bases. In germline, CDR1 is SGHDT, CDR2 YYEEEE. V lost 0 bases and J lost 9; bases outside the gene matches: 14. This CDR3 spans 17 amino acids. The CDR3 DNA sequence: TGTGCCAGCAGCTTGGAGACAGGGGCCCCCCATCGAAGCATTCAGTACTTC. The encoded protein is CASSLETGAPHRSIQYF. Using reference TRBV5-6 and TRBJ2-4 for the parts outside the CDR3, the full variable domain is DAGVTQSPTHLIKTRGQQVTLRCSPKSGHDTVSWYQQALGQGPQFIFQYYEEEERQRGNFPDRFSGHQFPNYSSELNVNALLLGDSALYLCASSLETGAPHRSIQYFGAGTRLSVL.

This chain uses TRBV2 with TRBJ1-1; D is possibly TRBD1 (5 bases). V lost 2 bases and J lost 2, with 15 bases in between. This CDR3 has 16 residues. CDR1 is SNHLY and CDR2 is FYNNEI in the germline V gene. Here the CDR3 DNA reads TGTGCCAGCAGTGAAAGTTCAGGGCAGATTAACACTGAAGCTTTCTTT. Its protein is CASSESSGQINTEAFF.

The chain links TRBV7-6 to TRBJ2-6; 10 bases align to TRBD1. CDR3 length equals 21 residues. Germline CDR1 SGHVS, CDR2 FNYEAQ. Trimming at V came to 5 bases and at J to 4 bases, leaving 20 bases not matched to a gene. The CDR3 bases are TGTGCCAGCAGCCAATCTCCGGGACAGGGGCAATTATTTGGAGGGGCCAACGTCCTGACTTTC. Translated, it gives CASSQSPGQGQLFGGANVLTF.

The chain is built from TRBV6-5 and TRBJ2-7; TRBD2 aligns across 10 bases. V shed 0 bases and J 4 bases; nucleotides not matched to a gene: 6. The V gene's germline CDR1 is MNHEY and CDR2 SVGAGI. The CDR3 has 16 residues. CDR3 region: CASSYSQAGGLYEQYF. CDR3 bases: TGTGCCAGCAGTTACTCCCAAGCGGGAGGGCTTTACGAGCAGTACTTC.

The rearrangement uses TRBV28 and TRBJ2-7, with 9 bases that match TRBD1. This CDR3 contains 16 residues. V shed 8 bases and J 5 bases; nucleotides not matched to a gene: 16. Germline V lookup: CDR1 MDHEN, CDR2 SYDVKM. Here the CDR3 DNA reads TGTGCCAGCGGGAATTACCGGGACAGGGAACCCCACGAGCAGTACTTC. It yields the protein CASGNYRDREPHEQYF.

In this sample, this clone turned up once. The J gene is TRBJ2-7, the V gene TRBV7-9; 8 positions match TRBD1. The germline CDR1 and CDR2 sequences are SEHNR and FQNEAQ (reference sequence). The CDR3 consists of 14 residues. Germline trimming cut 4 bases from V and 4 bases from J; bases unmatched to any gene: 6. The CDR3 here is CASSSEDRVYEQYF. In DNA form, the CDR3 reads TGTGCCAGCAGCTCGGAGGACAGGGTATACGAGCAGTACTTC.

This chain connects TRBV9 to TRBJ2-6; TRBD1 is a possible D gene (5 bases). V shed 0 bases and J shed 4 bases, with 11 bases lying between them. CDR1 and CDR2 (germline): SGDLS, YYNGEE. The CDR3 spans 16 residues. The CDR3 bases are TGTGCCAGCAGCGTAGTCGGCAGGGCCGGGGCCAACGTCCTGACTTTC. It is translated as CASSVVGRAGANVLTF. Full variable domain (outside the CDR3, taken from reference TRBV9 and TRBJ2-6): DSGVTQTPKHLITATGQRVTLRCSPRSGDLSVYWYQQSLDQGLQFLIQYYNGEERAKGNILERFSAQQFPDLHSELNLSSLELGDSALYFCASSVVGRAGANVLTFGAGSRLTVL.

The J gene is TRBJ2-2, the V gene TRBV9; 13 bases are a match to TRBD2. The CDR3 contains 15 residues. Germline V gene data show CDR1 as SGDLS and CDR2 as YYNGEE. Trimming removed 3 bases from V and 6 bases from J; junction bases left unmatched: 2. The CDR3 region is CASSGGLAGPGELFF. CDR3 DNA sequence: TGTGCCAGCAGCGGGGGACTAGCGGGACCCGGGGAGCTGTTTTTT.

The V and J genes are TRBV19 and TRBJ2-7; tentatively, D is TRBD2 (6 bases). The CDR3 sequence is 14 residues long. The V gene's germline CDR1 is LNHDA and CDR2 SQIVND (reference sequence). With 5 bases removed from V and 3 bases from J, the gap between germline ends came to 14 bases. The CDR3 loop is CASSSRRGGYEQYF. CDR3 in DNA: TGTGCCAGTAGTTCCCGGCGGGGTGGCTACGAGCAGTACTTC.

This chain links TRBV27 with TRBJ2-1; the match to TRBD2 covers 14 bases. Germline values: CDR1 MNHEY, CDR2 SMNVEV (reference sequence). Trimming cost V 6 bases and J 7 bases; bases outside gene matches: 17. This CDR3 is 19 amino acids long. CDR3 bases: TGTGCCAGCAGACCAACCGGGACTAGCGGGAGTGATTTTAAGAATGAGCAGTTCTTC. Translated: CASRPTGTSGSDFKNEQFF.

As concerns this clone: The same CDR3 is also encoded by other DNA sequences in this sample. V usage is TRBV6-5 and J usage is TRBJ2-7; the D is unclear. The CDR3 runs to 14 residues. Germline assignment: CDR1 MNHEY and CDR2 SVGAGI. Trimming cost V 2 bases and J 0 bases, with 8 bases left between them. The CDR3 region is CASSYVGSSYEQYF. As DNA, the CDR3 is TGTGCCAGCAGTTACGTGGGCAGCTCCTACGAGCAGTACTTC.

The rearrangement uses TRBV7-8 and TRBJ2-3; D tentatively fits TRBD1 or TRBD2 (7 bases each). This CDR3 region has 17 residues. Germline assignment: CDR1 SGHVS and CDR2 FQNEAQ. The V gene lost 0 bases and the J gene lost 6 bases, with 19 bases spanning the gap. CDR3 residues: CASSLAQGGGPLDTQYF. The CDR3 nucleotides are TGTGCCAGCAGCTTAGCGCAGGGGGGAGGGCCATTGGATACGCAGTATTTT.

This rearrangement joins TRBV28 to TRBJ1-2; D call uncertain. Germline assignment: CDR1 MDHEN and CDR2 SYDVKM. The CDR3 runs to 15 residues. Between the trimmed V and J ends, which lost 5 bases and 4 bases, there was a span of 17 bases. DNA of the CDR3: TGTGCCAGCAGTCAAAACCAACTCCGGGGCTATGGCTACACCTTC. Protein product: CASSQNQLRGYGYTF.

This chain joins TRBV5-1 and TRBJ1-2; D remains unclear. Trimming pared 4 bases from V and 1 base from J, leaving 20 bases between. Germline assignment: CDR1 SGHRS and CDR2 YFSETQ. The CDR3 loop spans 17 amino acids. CDR3 in amino acids: CASSLTIRQGSNYGYTF. DNA for the CDR3: TGCGCCAGCAGCCTGACGATTCGGCAAGGGAGTAACTATGGCTACACCTTC.

This clone was found once. The CDR3: CSVEDSPAYEQYF. CDR3 nucleotides: TGCAGCGTTGAAGACAGCCCAGCCTACGAGCAGTACTTC. This chain uses TRBV29-1 with TRBJ2-7; D gene ambiguous. Deletions cut 0 bases from V and 2 bases from J, with 8 bases between. The CDR3 runs to 13 residues. Per germline, CDR1 SQVTM and CDR2 ANQGSEA.

The chain links TRBV9 to TRBJ1-1, with a tentative D call TRBD1 (6 bases). Looked up from germline, CDR1 is SGDLS and CDR2 is YYNGEE. The length of the CDR3 is 16 residues. Trimming cost V 4 bases and J 2 bases, with 18 bases left between them. The CDR3 loop reads CASSPHPRGGNTEAFF. CDR3 DNA sequence: TGTGCCAGCAGCCCCCATCCGAGGGGGGGAAACACTGAAGCTTTCTTT.

As to this clone: Within the sample, other DNA sequences also encode this same CDR3. The chain links TRBV6-1 to TRBJ2-1, with 7 positions matching TRBD1. Per germline, CDR1 MNHNS and CDR2 SASEGT. The CDR3 sequence is 15 residues long. The junction had 2 bases not matched to a gene; V was cut back by 3 bases and J by 0 bases. The CDR3 loop is CASSEWDSSYNEQFF. The CDR3 region has the DNA TGTGCCAGCAGTGAGTGGGACAGCTCCTACAATGAGCAGTTCTTC.

With respect to this clone: Other DNA sequences from this sample encode an identical CDR3 as well. V and J are TRBV27 and TRBJ1-1; 9 bases are a match to TRBD1. Trimming removed 6 bases from V and 2 bases from J; junction bases left unmatched: 4. Germline V gene data show CDR1 as MNHEY and CDR2 as SMNVEV (reference sequence). The CDR3 totals 14 residues. The CDR3 is CASSPTGGNTEAFF. The CDR3 bases are TGTGCCAGCAGCCCGACAGGGGGAAACACTGAAGCTTTCTTT.

This clone was seen a handful of times. The chain has TRBV9 and TRBJ1-5; 7 bases are a match to TRBD1. The germline V gene has CDR1 SGDLS and CDR2 YYNGEE. After removal of 0 bases from V and 4 bases from J, the junction contained 4 bases not matched to a gene. This CDR3 is built from 15 residues. The CDR3, as DNA: TGTGCCAGCAGCGTAGAGGGACAGACAAATCAGCCCCAGCATTTT. As protein: CASSVEGQTNQPQHF.

Comments on this clone: Other DNA sequences in the same sample also yield this CDR3. The rearrangement links TRBV11-2 to TRBJ2-7; possible D gene TRBD1, 5 bases. Germline loops: CDR1 SGHAT, CDR2 FQNNGV. V dropped 2 bases and J dropped 1 base, with 6 bases sitting between them. The length of the CDR3 is 13 residues. The CDR3 bases are TGTGCCAGCAGCTTACGACAGTCCTACGAGCAGTACTTC. Protein product: CASSLRQSYEQYF.

The chain carries TRBV19 and TRBJ2-1, with 7 bases matching TRBD1. In germline, CDR1 is LNHDA, CDR2 SQIVND (reference sequence). The CDR3 has 14 residues. J gave up 3 bases and V 3 bases, and 2 bases lay outside the gene matches. The CDR3 loop reads CASSIQGDYNEQFF. CDR3 nucleotides: TGTGCCAGTAGTATTCAGGGGGACTACAATGAGCAGTTCTTC.

The chain joins TRBV6-6 to TRBJ1-5, with unresolved D. V was pared by 2 bases and J by 5 bases, with 10 bases between. Germline V gives CDR1 MNHNY, CDR2 SVGAGI (reference sequence). This CDR3 is built from 14 residues. CDR3 DNA sequence: TGTGCCAGCAGTTACACGGACTTAGATCAGCCCCAGCATTTT. Its protein is CASSYTDLDQPQHF.

The rearrangement links TRBV4-1 to TRBJ2-6, with unresolved D. Trimming left V 0 bases short and J 4 bases short, with 10 bases between. The CDR3 runs 16 residues. From germline, CDR1 is MGHRA and CDR2 YSYEKL. This CDR3 is CASSQDLPLGANVLTF. DNA of the CDR3: TGCGCCAGCAGCCAAGATTTGCCCCTCGGGGCCAACGTCCTGACTTTC.

J is TRBJ2-1 and V is TRBV25-1; the match to TRBD2 covers 13 bases. Germline-derived CDR1 and CDR2 are MGHDK and SYGVNS. This CDR3 comprises 15 residues. J was trimmed by 9 bases and V by 3 bases; bases with no gene match: 5. CDR3 DNA: TGTGCCAGCAGTGAGAGACTAGCGGGAGGAGGTGAGCAGTTCTTC. Translating it yields CASSERLAGGGEQFF.

The chain employs TRBV12-5 and TRBJ1-2; 8 bases line up with TRBD1. Trimming removed 2 bases from V and 6 bases from J; junction bases left unmatched: 5. Looked up from germline, CDR1 is LGHNT and CDR2 is FRNRAP. The CDR3 is made up of 14 amino acids. The CDR3 coding sequence is TGTGCTAGTGGTTTGACAGGGGGGATGGATGGCTACACCTTC. Translation: CASGLTGGMDGYTF.

J is TRBJ2-7 and V is TRBV13, with D perhaps matching TRBD1 or TRBD2 (6 bases each). V was clipped by 8 bases and J by 7 bases, with 21 bases between them. Germline V gene sequence: CDR1 PRHDT, CDR2 FYEKMQ (reference sequence). This CDR3 spans 14 amino acids. The CDR3 loop reads CASSRGRGISEQYF. CDR3 nucleotide sequence: TGTGCCAGCTCGCGGGGCAGGGGCATTTCTGAGCAGTACTTC.

The chain carries TRBV9 and TRBJ2-5; D gene unclear. The CDR3 is made up of 13 amino acids. Trimming took 4 bases from V and 1 from J, leaving 8 bases between them. The germline V gene has CDR1 SGDLS and CDR2 YYNGEE. CDR3 amino acids: CASSSRSQETQYF. CDR3 bases: TGTGCCAGCAGCTCTAGGTCCCAAGAGACCCAGTACTTC. The complete variable domain, with remaining parts taken from reference TRBV9 and TRBJ2-5, reads DSGVTQTPKHLITATGQRVTLRCSPRSGDLSVYWYQQSLDQGLQFLIQYYNGEERAKGNILERFSAQQFPDLHSELNLSSLELGDSALYFCASSSRSQETQYFGPGTRLLVL.

In this sample, this clone turned up a few times. The chain employs TRBV19 and TRBJ1-1, with a weak D call TRBD1 (5 bases). The CDR3 extends over 14 amino acids. With 3 bases removed from V and 2 bases from J, the gap between germline ends came to 10 bases. Looked up from germline, CDR1 is LNHDA and CDR2 is SQIVND (reference sequence). The CDR3 protein is CASSIEGDNTEAFF. DNA of the CDR3: TGTGCCAGTAGTATTGAAGGGGATAACACTGAAGCTTTCTTT. The whole variable domain, remainder taken from reference TRBV19 and TRBJ1-1, is DGGITQSPKYLFRKEGQNVTLSCEQNLNHDAMYWYRQDPGQGLRLIYYSQIVNDFQKGDIAEGYSVSREKKESFPLTVTSAQKNPTAFYLCASSIEGDNTEAFFGQGTRLTVV.

The CDR3 coding sequence is TGTGCCATCAGTGAGTCAAGGGACCCCACCGAGCAGTACTTC. Translating it yields CAISESRDPTEQYF. The V and J genes are TRBV10-3 and TRBJ2-7; D tentatively fits TRBD1 or TRBD2 (5 bases each). The ends were cut back, 0 bases at V and 6 bases at J, with 12 bases in the middle. The germline gives CDR1 ENHRY, CDR2 SYGVKD. This CDR3 is built from 14 residues.

CDR3 sequence (DNA): TGTGCCTGGAGCGTACTGAATCCACGGCAAGAGACCCAGTACTTC. Residues: CAWSVLNPRQETQYF. The V and J genes are TRBV30 and TRBJ2-5, with D unclear. The CDR3 contains 15 residues. V lost 3 bases and J 2 bases, leaving 16 bases between the germline ends. The germline CDR1 and CDR2 sequences are GTSNPN and SVGIG (reference sequence).